This entry describes one T cell receptor (beta chain). There is no known antigen for this receptor. Base qualities were left out, and no much larger clone turns up one base away. The data were obtained in a study of blood T cell repertoires in COVID-19 (dated by TCRdb to about 2020). In the study overall: Samples covering the acute and convalescent phases of COVID-19 were provided by collaborators in the United States, Italy and Spain. Deeply sampled blood TCRbeta repertoires from subjects exposed to, actively infected with, or recovered from COVID-19 were included in the dataset. The prospective study material was composed of cDNA or gDNA derived from T cells, B-cell-depleted T cells, or PBMCs. A freely available public database, intended as a resource for researchers studying the immune response to SARS-CoV-2, is where the repertoires were released. Sample metadata almost always included a de-identified subject ID, COVID-19 status, age in years and sex. The samples were drawn from the first 160 participants of the ongoing ImmuneRACE study and from 1,254 subjects provided by 6 global collaborators. Where available, HLA class I and class II types were obtained from metadata supplied by the sample provider rather than from assay-based typing.

TCRbeta CDR3 regions were amplified from genomic DNA by means of the immunoSEQ Assay, a bias-controlled multiplex PCR. The authors' pipeline ran thus. Within the assay, amplification of reference gene primers was used to estimate how many nucleated cells each sample contained. Sequence reads were collapsed and filtered to measure the absolute abundance of every unique TCRbeta CDR3 rearrangement. Productive Simpson clonality was computed per sample as the square root of Simpson's diversity index over productive rearrangements. This immuneACCESS table, as held by TCRdb, lists in-frame sequences with V and J called but not all clones. Of the missing ones, under half trace to an unresolved V gene in checked studies; the others have no known cause. V, J and clone size were drawn from that table, and D and trimming were deduced from the DNA. The sample yields about 100,000 clones; around four fifths were counted once. Of the sample, 4% to 6% is held by the ten largest clones.

The CDR3, cysteine through phenylalanine, is 17 amino acids long. Only the CDR3 portion is preserved as DNA: 51 bases, with reading frame beginning at the first base. The V and J ends are trimmed by 2 bases and 7 bases, leaving 21 bases between them. CDR1 LNHDA and CDR2 SQIVND are derived from the germline V gene (reference sequence). Whole blood was collected in K2EDTA tubes by collaborating institutions according to the institutions' own protocols. For TCRbeta analysis, collaborators shipped samples as frozen whole blood, isolated PBMCs, or DNA extracted from either of those sample types. What the authors observed across the whole study: The quantity of clinical and demographic metadata differed by source and by participant and was supplied without curation.

The sample comprised peripheral blood. The receptor's source is a man aged 55 to 70 with acute or convalescent COVID-19. The V and J genes are TRBV19 and TRBJ2-1, and the D gene may be TRBD2, 6 bases matching. The CDR3 here reads CASSITPPAGTDNEQFF. The nucleotide sequence is given as TGTGCCAGTAGTATAACGCCCCCCGCAGGGACTGATAATGAGCAGTTCTTC.